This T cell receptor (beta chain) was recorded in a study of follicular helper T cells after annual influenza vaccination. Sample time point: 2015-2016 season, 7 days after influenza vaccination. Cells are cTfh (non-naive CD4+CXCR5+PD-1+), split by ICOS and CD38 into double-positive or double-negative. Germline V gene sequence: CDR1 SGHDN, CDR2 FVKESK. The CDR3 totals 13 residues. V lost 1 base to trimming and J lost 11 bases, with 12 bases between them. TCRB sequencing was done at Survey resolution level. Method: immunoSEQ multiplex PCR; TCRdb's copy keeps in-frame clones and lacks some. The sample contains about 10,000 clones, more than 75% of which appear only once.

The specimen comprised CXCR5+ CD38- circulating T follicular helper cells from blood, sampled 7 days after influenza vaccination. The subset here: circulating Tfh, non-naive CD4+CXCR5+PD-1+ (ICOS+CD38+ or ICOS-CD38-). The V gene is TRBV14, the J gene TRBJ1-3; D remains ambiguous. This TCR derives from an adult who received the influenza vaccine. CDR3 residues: CASSQARSISIYF. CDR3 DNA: TGTGCCAGCAGCCAAGCGCGCAGCATCTCCATATATTTT.